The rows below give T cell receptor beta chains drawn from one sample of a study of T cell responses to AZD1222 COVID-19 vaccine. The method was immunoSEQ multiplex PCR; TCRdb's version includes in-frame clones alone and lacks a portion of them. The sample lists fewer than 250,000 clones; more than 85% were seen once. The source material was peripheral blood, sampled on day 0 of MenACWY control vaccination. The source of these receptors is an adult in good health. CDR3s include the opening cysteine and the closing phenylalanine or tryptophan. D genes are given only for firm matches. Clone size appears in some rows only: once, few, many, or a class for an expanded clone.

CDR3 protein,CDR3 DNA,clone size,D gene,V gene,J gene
CASSQDRGIMDEQFF,TGCGCCAGCAGCCAAGATCGGGGGATAATGGATGAGCAGTTCTTC,.,.,TRBV4-3,TRBJ2-1
CATSTAKGNTIYF,TGTGCCACCAGCACAGCCAAAGGAAACACCATATATTTT,.,.,TRBV15,TRBJ1-3
CASSLTGLGNSGTEAFF,TGTGCCAGCAGCTTGACTGGACTGGGAAACTCGGGCACTGAAGCTTTCTTT,.,.,TRBV11-2,TRBJ1-1
CASSYGVRGGRDTQYF,TGTGCCAGCAGTTACGGTGTGCGGGGGGGCAGAGATACGCAGTATTTT,.,TRBD2,TRBV6-5,TRBJ2-3
CAWNSRGRTQETQYF,TGTGCCTGGAACTCAAGGGGCCGGACTCAAGAGACCCAGTACTTC,once,.,TRBV30,TRBJ2-5
CASSIWAGGDEKLFF,TGTGCCAGTAGTATCTGGGCAGGAGGGGATGAAAAACTGTTTTTT,.,.,TRBV19,TRBJ1-4
CASRSSGDTQYF,TGTGCCAGCAGGTCTAGTGGAGATACGCAGTATTTT,.,.,TRBV6-5,TRBJ2-3
CASSPMGGNEAFF,TGTGCCAGCTCACCAATGGGGGGCAATGAAGCTTTCTTT,.,.,TRBV18,TRBJ1-1
CASRTSGAQETQYF,TGTGCCAGCAGGACTAGCGGGGCCCAAGAGACCCAGTACTTC,.,TRBD2,TRBV27,TRBJ2-5
CASSPGGGREAFF,TGTGCCAGCTCCCCGGGGGGAGGGCGAGAAGCTTTCTTT,once,.,TRBV18,TRBJ1-1
CASSLDRSRGYTF,TGTGCCAGCAGCTTAGACAGAAGTAGGGGCTACACCTTC,.,.,TRBV7-2,TRBJ1-2
CASSWERGEYNEQFF,TGTGCCAGCAGCTGGGAAAGGGGGGAATACAATGAGCAGTTCTTC,once,.,TRBV5-5,TRBJ2-1
CASSLDGYGYTF,TGTGCCAGCAGCTTGGATGGCTATGGCTACACCTTC,.,.,TRBV5-4,TRBJ1-2
CASSQGESVSPLHF,TGTGCCAGCAGTCAGGGTGAATCAGTTTCACCCCTCCACTTT,.,.,TRBV7-9,TRBJ1-6
CASSNGLNSPLHF,TGTGCCAGTAGTAACGGTCTCAATTCACCCCTCCACTTT,.,.,TRBV19,TRBJ1-6
CASSTTGLRTDTQYF,TGTGCCAGCAGTACGACAGGGCTGAGGACAGATACGCAGTATTTT,.,TRBD1,TRBV28,TRBJ2-3
CASSQTGAQSRDGYTF,TGTGCCAGCAGTCAGACAGGGGCCCAAAGTCGGGATGGCTACACCTTC,once,TRBD1,TRBV28,TRBJ1-2
CSASKGSTDTQYF,TGCAGTGCTAGTAAGGGTAGCACAGATACGCAGTATTTT,.,.,TRBV20-1,TRBJ2-3
CASRESDGALWANTF,TGTGCCAGCAGAGAGTCGGATGGTGCCCTATGGGCTAACACCTTC,.,.,TRBV7-2,TRBJ1-2
CASNSGGGAYNEQFF,TGTGCCAGCAACAGCGGGGGAGGCGCCTACAATGAGCAGTTCTTC,once,TRBD2,TRBV6-5,TRBJ2-1
CASRIFYGEQYF,TGTGCCAGCAGAATCTTTTACGGGGAGCAGTACTTC,.,.,TRBV6-5,TRBJ2-7
CAISEGHVGGRDGYTF,TGTGCCATCAGTGAGGGCCACGTTGGGGGGAGGGATGGCTACACCTTC,.,.,TRBV10-3,TRBJ1-2
CASSPDYRGNSPLHF,TGTGCCAGCTCCCCTGATTACAGGGGTAATTCACCCCTCCACTTT,.,TRBD1,TRBV18,TRBJ1-6
CASSQGWTSGGNEQFF,TGTGCCAGCAGCCAAGGTTGGACTAGCGGGGGAAATGAGCAGTTCTTC,.,TRBD2,TRBV4-2,TRBJ2-1
CATSRDRGHETQYF,TGTGCCACCAGCAGAGACAGGGGGCATGAGACCCAGTACTTC,.,TRBD1,TRBV15,TRBJ2-5
CASSQTYRGGKANEKLFF,TGCGCCAGCAGCCAAACCTACAGGGGAGGTAAAGCTAATGAAAAACTGTTTTTT,.,TRBD1,TRBV4-1,TRBJ1-4
CASSLGGAQGNTIYF,TGTGCCAGCAGTTTAGGCGGGGCGCAGGGAAACACCATATATTTT,.,.,TRBV28,TRBJ1-3
CASKDRGFSGANVLTF,TGTGCCAGTAAAGACAGGGGATTCTCTGGGGCCAACGTCCTGACTTTC,.,TRBD1,TRBV19,TRBJ2-6
CASSLGPRGGGYEQYF,TGTGCCAGCAGCTTAGGGCCCCGGGGAGGGGGGTACGAGCAGTACTTC,.,.,TRBV7-2,TRBJ2-7
CASSPSKIGELFF,TGTGCCAGCTCACCATCCAAGATCGGGGAGCTGTTTTTT,.,.,TRBV18,TRBJ2-2
CASSPLAQLWTEAFF,TGTGCCAGCTCACCACTCGCACAGCTGTGGACTGAAGCTTTCTTT,.,.,TRBV18,TRBJ1-1
CASSVGDRGSPLHF,TGTGCCAGCAGCGTAGGGGACAGGGGTTCACCCCTCCACTTT,.,TRBD1,TRBV9,TRBJ1-6
CASSGAGGYTF,TGTGCCAGCTCGGGGGCAGGTGGCTACACCTTC,.,.,TRBV6-5,TRBJ1-2
CASSEWGRSGYTF,TGTGCCAGCAGTGAGTGGGGGCGAAGTGGCTACACCTTC,.,.,TRBV2,TRBJ1-2
CASSQATVRQETQYF,TGTGCCAGCAGCCAAGCTACAGTCCGACAAGAGACCCAGTACTTC,once,.,TRBV3-1/TRBV3-2,TRBJ2-5
CASSLAKGSGTEAFF,TGTGCCAGCAGCTTAGCGAAGGGCAGTGGCACTGAAGCTTTCTTT,.,.,TRBV7-9,TRBJ1-1
CASSTNQPQHF,TGTGCCAGCAGCACCAATCAGCCCCAGCATTTT,.,.,TRBV28,TRBJ1-5
CASRKDLANEKLFF,TGCGCCAGCCGGAAGGACCTCGCTAATGAAAAACTGTTTTTT,.,.,TRBV4-1,TRBJ1-4
CASSLTGGNQPQHF,TGCGCCAGCAGCTTGACAGGAGGAAATCAGCCCCAGCATTTT,once,.,TRBV5-1,TRBJ1-5
CASKPRGADYGYTF,TGTGCCAGTAAGCCACGGGGGGCTGACTATGGCTACACCTTC,once,.,TRBV19,TRBJ1-2
CASSLAGNYGYTF,TGTGCCAGCAGCTTAGCAGGGAACTATGGCTACACCTTC,.,.,TRBV7-9,TRBJ1-2
CASSLAGSRTAYEQYF,TGTGCCAGCAGCTTAGCAGGGTCCAGGACCGCCTACGAGCAGTACTTC,.,.,TRBV7-9,TRBJ2-7
CASSRRTDFGTEAFF,TGTGCCAGCTCACGACGGACAGACTTTGGAACTGAAGCTTTCTTT,.,.,TRBV18,TRBJ1-1
CSVGEGNYGYTF,TGCAGCGTTGGTGAGGGTAACTATGGCTACACCTTC,.,.,TRBV29-1,TRBJ1-2